Included here is one T cell receptor beta chain sequence, with context. The table came from immunoSEQ multiplex PCR; TCRdb's copy has only in-frame clones and leaves some out. The sample lists approximately 250,000 clones; less than 90% were seen once. This sample was included in a study of blood T cell repertoires in COVID-19. This CDR3 comprises 10 residues. The V and J ends lost 10 bases and 4 bases respectively, with 7 bases between them. Germline lookup yields CDR1 WNHNN and CDR2 SYGVQD (reference sequence). The sample consisted of peripheral blood. This sequence joins TRBV10-1 and TRBJ1-1; D is unclear. The source is a man between 25 and 39 years old with active or convalescent COVID-19. CDR3 in amino acids: CATPGTEAFF. The CDR3 coding sequence is TGCGCCACCCCAGGCACTGAAGCTTTCTTT.